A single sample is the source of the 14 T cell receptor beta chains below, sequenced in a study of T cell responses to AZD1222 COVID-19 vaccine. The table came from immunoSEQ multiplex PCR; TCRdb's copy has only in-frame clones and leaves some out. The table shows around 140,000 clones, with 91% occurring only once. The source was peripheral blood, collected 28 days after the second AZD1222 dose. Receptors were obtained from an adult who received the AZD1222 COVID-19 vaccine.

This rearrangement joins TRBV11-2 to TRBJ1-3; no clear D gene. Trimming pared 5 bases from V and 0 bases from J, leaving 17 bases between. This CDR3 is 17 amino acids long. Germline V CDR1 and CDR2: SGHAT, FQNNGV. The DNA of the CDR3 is TGTGCCAGCAGCAACCCCGGCGGCGGGAGCTCTGGAAACACCATATATTTT. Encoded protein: CASSNPGGGSSGNTIYF. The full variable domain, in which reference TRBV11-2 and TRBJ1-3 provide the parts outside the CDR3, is EAGVAQSPRYKIIEKRQSVAFWCNPISGHATLYWYQQILGQGPKLLIQFQNNGVVDDSQLPKDRFSAERLKGVDSTLKIQPAKLEDSAVYLCASSNPGGGSSGNTIYFGEGSWLTVV.

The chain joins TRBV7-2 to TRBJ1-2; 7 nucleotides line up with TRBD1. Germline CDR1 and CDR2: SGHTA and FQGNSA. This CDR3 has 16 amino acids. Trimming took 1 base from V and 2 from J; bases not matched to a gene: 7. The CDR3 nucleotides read TGTGCCAGCAGCTTAGGGGGTACGGGACAGAACTATGGCTACACCTTC. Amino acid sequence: CASSLGGTGQNYGYTF.

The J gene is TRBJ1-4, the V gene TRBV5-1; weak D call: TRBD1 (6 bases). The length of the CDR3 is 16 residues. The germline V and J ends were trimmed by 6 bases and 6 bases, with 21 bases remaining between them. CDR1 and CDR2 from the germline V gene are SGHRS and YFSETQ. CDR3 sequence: CASTTGSTSVDEKLFF. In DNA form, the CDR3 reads TGCGCCAGCACCACAGGGTCCACCTCCGTAGATGAAAAACTGTTTTTT.

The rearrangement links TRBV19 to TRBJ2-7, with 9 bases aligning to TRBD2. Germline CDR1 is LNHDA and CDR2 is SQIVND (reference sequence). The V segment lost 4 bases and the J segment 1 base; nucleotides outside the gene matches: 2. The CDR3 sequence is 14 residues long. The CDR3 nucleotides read TGTGCCAGTAGTAAAGCGGGAGGTTCCTACGAGCAGTACTTC. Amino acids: CASSKAGGSYEQYF.

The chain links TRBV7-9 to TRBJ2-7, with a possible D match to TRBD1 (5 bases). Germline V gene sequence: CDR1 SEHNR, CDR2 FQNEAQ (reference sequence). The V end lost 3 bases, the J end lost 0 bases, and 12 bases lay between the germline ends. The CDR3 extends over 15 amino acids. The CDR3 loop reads CASSFLLGRSYEQYF. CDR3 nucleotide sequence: TGTGCCAGCAGCTTCCTTCTGGGGCGCTCCTACGAGCAGTACTTC.

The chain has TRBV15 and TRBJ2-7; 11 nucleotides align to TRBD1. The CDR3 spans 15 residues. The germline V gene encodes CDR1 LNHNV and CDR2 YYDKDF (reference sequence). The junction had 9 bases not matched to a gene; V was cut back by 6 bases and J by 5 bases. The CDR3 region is CATSSPGTGGHEQYF. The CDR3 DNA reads TGTGCCACCAGTAGTCCCGGGACAGGGGGGCACGAGCAGTACTTC.

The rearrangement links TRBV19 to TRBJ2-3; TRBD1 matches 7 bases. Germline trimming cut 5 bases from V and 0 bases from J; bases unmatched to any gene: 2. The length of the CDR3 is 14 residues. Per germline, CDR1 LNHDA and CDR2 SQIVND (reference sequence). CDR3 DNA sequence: TGTGCCAGTAGTGGGGGACAGAGCACAGATACGCAGTATTTT. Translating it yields CASSGGQSTDTQYF.

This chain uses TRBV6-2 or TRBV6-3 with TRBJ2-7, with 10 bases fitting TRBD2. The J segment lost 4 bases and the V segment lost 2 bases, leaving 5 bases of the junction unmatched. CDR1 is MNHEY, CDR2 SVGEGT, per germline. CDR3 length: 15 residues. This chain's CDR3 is CASSYQTSGPYEQYF. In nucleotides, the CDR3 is TGTGCCAGCAGTTACCAGACTAGCGGGCCTTACGAGCAGTACTTC.

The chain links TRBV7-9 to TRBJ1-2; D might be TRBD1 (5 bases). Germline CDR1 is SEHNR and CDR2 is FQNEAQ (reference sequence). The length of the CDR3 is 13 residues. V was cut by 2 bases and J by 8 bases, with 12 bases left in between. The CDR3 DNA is TGTGCCAGCAGCTTATCAGGGCGCCGGGGCTACACCTTC. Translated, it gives CASSLSGRRGYTF.

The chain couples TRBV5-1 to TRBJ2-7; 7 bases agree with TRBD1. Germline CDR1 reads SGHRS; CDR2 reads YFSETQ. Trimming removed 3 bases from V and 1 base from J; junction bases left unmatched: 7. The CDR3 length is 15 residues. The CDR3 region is CASSSQDRRSYEQYF. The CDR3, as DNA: TGCGCCAGCAGCTCACAGGACAGGCGATCCTACGAGCAGTACTTC.

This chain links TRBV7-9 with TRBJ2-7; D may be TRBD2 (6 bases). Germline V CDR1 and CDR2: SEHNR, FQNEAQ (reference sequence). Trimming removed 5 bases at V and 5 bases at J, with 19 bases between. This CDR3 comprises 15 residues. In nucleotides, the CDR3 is TGTGCCAGCAGCCCTCCGGGAGCTTCAAGGGACGAGCAGTACTTC. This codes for CASSPPGASRDEQYF. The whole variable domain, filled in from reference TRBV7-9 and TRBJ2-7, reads DTGVSQNPRHKITKRGQNVTFRCDPISEHNRLYWYRQTLGQGPEFLTYFQNEAQLEKSRLLSDRFSAERPKGSFSTLEIQRTEQGDSAMYLCASSPPGASRDEQYFGPGTRLTVT.

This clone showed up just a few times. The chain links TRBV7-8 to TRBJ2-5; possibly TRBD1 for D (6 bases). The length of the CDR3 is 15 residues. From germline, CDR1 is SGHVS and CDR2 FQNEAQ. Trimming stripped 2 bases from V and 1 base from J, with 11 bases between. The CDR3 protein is CASSLMVGAQETQYF. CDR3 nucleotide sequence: TGTGCCAGCAGCTTAATGGTGGGGGCCCAAGAGACCCAGTACTTC.

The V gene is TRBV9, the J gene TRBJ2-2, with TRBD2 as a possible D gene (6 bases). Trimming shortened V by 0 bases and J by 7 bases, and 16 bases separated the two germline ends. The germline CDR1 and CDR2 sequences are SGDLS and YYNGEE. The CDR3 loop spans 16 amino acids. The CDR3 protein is CASSVAQNAGRGELFF. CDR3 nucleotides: TGTGCCAGCAGCGTAGCCCAGAATGCGGGGCGCGGGGAGCTGTTTTTT.

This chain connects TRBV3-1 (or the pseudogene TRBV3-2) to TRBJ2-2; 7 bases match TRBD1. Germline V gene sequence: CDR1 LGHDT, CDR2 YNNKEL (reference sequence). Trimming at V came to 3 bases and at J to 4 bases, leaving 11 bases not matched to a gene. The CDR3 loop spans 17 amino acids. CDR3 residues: CASSHERQGRITGELFF. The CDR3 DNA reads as TGTGCCAGCAGCCACGAACGACAGGGTCGAATCACCGGGGAGCTGTTTTTT.